The rows below give T cell receptor beta chains drawn from one sample of a study of T cells in Graves' hyperthyroidism and ophthalmopathy. Using its own MiXCR run on the multiplex PCR reads, TCRdb lists one record per CDR3 protein. The table has 550,000 to 700,000 distinct CDR3 sequences, 46% seen once. The sequenced sample consisted of peripheral blood or thyroid tissue (not recorded which). The receptors were gathered from an adult woman with Graves' disease, either hyperthyroidism or ophthalmopathy (not recorded which). The CDR3 runs from the conserved cysteine through the conserved F or W. A D gene is named only where the DNA matches it firmly. The size entry is marked missing in some rows and otherwise reads once, few, many or a size class.

D,V,J,size,DNA,CDR3
NA,TRBV7-2,TRBJ1-6,NA,TGTGCCAGCAGTCCACTACGGCCCCGCTCCTATAATTCACCCCTCCACTTT,CASSPLRPRSYNSPLHF
NA,TRBV7-2,TRBJ1-4,many,TGTGCCAGCAGCTTACGACAGGCAGCAGGACTGTTTTTT,CASSLRQAAGLFF
NA,TRBV7-3,TRBJ2-7,NA,TGTGCCAGCAGCTTGTATTTGCGAGGGGCCTACGAGCAGTACTTC,CASSLYLRGAYEQYF
NA,TRBV7-9,TRBJ2-7,NA,TGTGCCAGCAGAGACGATGCCAACTACGAGCAGTACTTC,CASRDDANYEQYF
NA,TRBV29-1,TRBJ2-7,many,TGCAGCGTTGCTAACCGGGGTCCCTACGAGCAGTACTTC,CSVANRGPYEQYF
NA,TRBV20-1,TRBJ1-1,NA,TGCAGTGCCAGCGGCCTTTTGGGCACTGAAGCTTTCTTT,CSASGLLGTEAFF
TRBD1,TRBV30,TRBJ1-1,many,TGTGCCTGGGGAAAACTCAGACAGGGCGAAGCTTTCTTT,CAWGKLRQGEAFF
TRBD1,TRBV20-1,TRBJ1-5,many,TGCAGTGCTAGGCAATTCAGACAGGGCACCAATCAGCCCCAGCATTTT,CSARQFRQGTNQPQHF
NA,TRBV19,TRBJ2-2,NA,TGTGCCAGTAGTATAGGCCCAGCGGAGATCGGGGAGCTGTTTTTT,CASSIGPAEIGELFF
NA,TRBV7-9,TRBJ1-5,many,TGTGCCAGCAGCTTGGCGGGGCAGGGCAATCAGCCCCAGCATTTT,CASSLAGQGNQPQHF
NA,TRBV20-1,TRBJ2-3,NA,TGCAGTGCTAGAAGGGGACCGCTCGGCGGACCAGATACGCAGTATTTT,CSARRGPLGGPDTQYF
NA,TRBV11-2,TRBJ2-5,many,TGTGCCAGCAGCTTAGGTGGAGTCCCTCGGGAGACCCAGTACTTC,CASSLGGVPRETQYF
NA,TRBV10-3,TRBJ1-2,NA,TGTGCCATCAGTGACCCAGGACAGACGGTGGCTGGCTACACCTTC,CAISDPGQTVAGYTF
NA,TRBV28,TRBJ2-7,NA,TGTGCCAGCAGCAAACCGGCGGTGGGGGCCTACGAGCAGTACTTC,CASSKPAVGAYEQYF
NA,TRBV5-1,TRBJ1-4,NA,TGTGCCAGCAGCTTGGCCGGAGGGGTGCGGGAAAAACTGTTTTTT,CASSLAGGVREKLFF
NA,TRBV20-1,TRBJ2-7,NA,TGCAGTGCCAGCAGCTTAGGGGGTGAAGGGCAGCATTTTTACGAGCAGTACTTC,CSASSLGGEGQHFYEQYF
NA,TRBV7-2,TRBJ2-1,NA,TGTGCCAGCAGCTTTGTTAAGCGGAGTACCGATGAGCAGTTCTTC,CASSFVKRSTDEQFF
TRBD2,TRBV10-3,TRBJ2-7,many,TGTGCCATCAGTGCCTCGACTAGCGGGAAGAGCTCCTACGAGCAGTACTTC,CAISASTSGKSSYEQYF
NA,TRBV24-1,TRBJ2-4,NA,TGTGCCACCAGTGGGCCCGCTGGGGCCGGACGATACATTCAGTACTTC,CATSGPAGAGRYIQYF
NA,TRBV20-1,TRBJ1-4,NA,TGCAGTGCTAGAGATGAGGGCAGGGTCGGGGACACTGAAAAACTGTTTTTT,CSARDEGRVGDTEKLFF
TRBD1,TRBV10-3,TRBJ1-1,NA,TGTGCCATCACGGACAGGGGCCCGAACACTGAAGCTTTCTTT,CAITDRGPNTEAFF
TRBD1,TRBV30,TRBJ1-4,few,TGTGCCTGGAGTACAGGGGGCATCGGTGAAAAACTGTTTTTT,CAWSTGGIGEKLFF
NA,TRBV6-5,TRBJ2-7,many,TGTGCCAGCGGACCGGATCCCTACGAGCAGTACTTC,CASGPDPYEQYF
NA,TRBV19,TRBJ2-7,many,TGTGCCAGTTCTACGTTAAAGGACGGGGACTACGAGCAGTACTTC,CASSTLKDGDYEQYF
NA,TRBV28,TRBJ2-7,few,TGTGCCAGCAGTCCCGGGACTCAAGCATACGAGCAGTACTTC,CASSPGTQAYEQYF
NA,TRBV6-6,TRBJ1-5,NA,TGTGCCAGCAGTGAAGGCGAGCCCCAGCATTTT,CASSEGEPQHF
TRBD1,TRBV15,TRBJ2-7,once,TGTGCCACCAGCAGCCACGATGGGACAGGGTCCTACGAGCAGTACTTC,CATSSHDGTGSYEQYF
NA,TRBV4-1,TRBJ1-1,few,TGCGCCAGCAGCCAAGATCTGGGGACTGAAGCTTTCTTT,CASSQDLGTEAFF
NA,TRBV27,TRBJ1-3,many,TGTGCCAGCAGTTTATCTTGGCAGGCTGGGAGCACCATATATTTT,CASSLSWQAGSTIYF
NA,TRBV5-6,TRBJ2-3,NA,TGTGCCAGCAGCTTGGGGGGTAGACGGAATACGCAGTATTTT,CASSLGGRRNTQYF
NA,TRBV15,TRBJ1-4,few,TGTGCCACCAGCAGAGCGGGCCTAAGGTTGTTTTTT,CATSRAGLRLFF
TRBD1,TRBV20-1,TRBJ2-5,many,TGCAGTGCTAGAACCGGGACAGGGGGAGAGACCCAGTACTTC,CSARTGTGGETQYF
TRBD1,TRBV2,TRBJ1-3,NA,TGTGCCAGCAGTGACCAGGGGGCTGGGGACATCATATATTTT,CASSDQGAGDIIYF
NA,TRBV11-2,TRBJ1-1,NA,TGTGCCAGCAGCACGGGACGGCAGGCGAACACTGAAGCTTTCTTT,CASSTGRQANTEAFF
NA,TRBV24-1,TRBJ1-2,few,TGTGCCACCAGCGAAACAGGGCGCCCTGGCTACACCTTC,CATSETGRPGYTF
NA,TRBV4-1,TRBJ2-2,few,TGCGCCAGCAGCCAAGACCCCGCTTTTTTAGGTGACGGGGAGCTGTTTTTT,CASSQDPAFLGDGELFF
NA,TRBV2,TRBJ2-7,NA,TGTGCCAGCAGTGAATCATGGTACACCTCCTACGAGCAGTACTTC,CASSESWYTSYEQYF
NA,TRBV29-1,TRBJ1-4,many,TGCAGCGTTGTGTGGGGGATTGAACTGTTTTTT,CSVVWGIELFF
TRBD1,TRBV11-2,TRBJ1-1,many,TGTGCCAGCAGCTCGGGAAAACAGGGGGAGGCTGAAGCTTTCTTT,CASSSGKQGEAEAFF
TRBD1,TRBV29-1,TRBJ1-5,many,TGCAGCGTTGGACAGGGGAGTCAGCCCCAGCATTTT,CSVGQGSQPQHF
NA,TRBV29-1,TRBJ1-4,NA,TGCAGCGTTGGTCAGAGTCAGAATGAAAAACTGTTTTTT,CSVGQSQNEKLFF
NA,TRBV7-6,TRBJ2-5,NA,TGTGCCAGCAGCTACGTTGGCAGGGGACAAGAGACCCAGTACTTC,CASSYVGRGQETQYF
TRBD2,TRBV2,TRBJ2-7,NA,TGTGCCAGCGAGCGGGAGGCGGGCGAGCAGTACTTC,CASEREAGEQYF
TRBD2,TRBV20-1,TRBJ2-2,many,TGCAGTGCTACCTATAGCGGGGGGACTGCCGGGGAGCTGTTTTTT,CSATYSGGTAGELFF
NA,TRBV7-8,TRBJ1-5,many,TGTGCCAGCAGCTTGAATAGCAATCAGCCCCAGCATTTT,CASSLNSNQPQHF
NA,TRBV2,TRBJ2-2,NA,TGTGCCAGCAGAGCGCCTTTGGCCGGGGAGCTGTTTTTT,CASRAPLAGELFF
TRBD1,TRBV7-2,TRBJ2-7,few,TGTGCCAGCAGCTTTAGTACAGGGGGCTACGAGCAGTACTTC,CASSFSTGGYEQYF
NA,TRBV28,TRBJ2-7,NA,TGTGCCAGCGGAGGCTTTGGAGTGGGCTACGAGCAGTACTTC,CASGGFGVGYEQYF
NA,TRBV15,TRBJ2-4,NA,TGTGCCACCAGCAGAGATGTACGACTCTTAGCCAAAAACATTCAGTACTTC,CATSRDVRLLAKNIQYF
NA,TRBV7-3,TRBJ2-6,many,TGTGCCAGCAGCTATGGGCGTTCTGGGGCCAACGTCCTGACTTTC,CASSYGRSGANVLTF
TRBD2,TRBV4-2,TRBJ2-5,many,TGTGCCAGCAGCCAAGCGGTAGCGGGGAGTGGAGAGACCCAGTACTTC,CASSQAVAGSGETQYF
NA,TRBV3-1,TRBJ2-5,NA,TGTGCCAGCAGCCAAGTAGGAAAGCTGATGAAAGAGACCCAGTACTTC,CASSQVGKLMKETQYF
TRBD1,TRBV20-1,TRBJ1-5,NA,TGCAGTGCTAGAGATCCGACAGGGGCCCTCAAGCCCCAGCATTTT,CSARDPTGALKPQHF
NA,TRBV29-1,TRBJ1-2,NA,TGCAGCGTTGCGGGTGGGGGACAAAACTATGGCTACACCTTC,CSVAGGGQNYGYTF
TRBD1,TRBV7-9,TRBJ1-6,NA,TGTGCCAGCAGCTTGAGGACAGGGGGCGCGAGGAATTCACCCCTCCACTTT,CASSLRTGGARNSPLHF
NA,TRBV6-5,TRBJ1-1,many,TGTGCCAGCAGTTACCTCGGGGGGGAAACTGAAGCTTTCTTT,CASSYLGGETEAFF